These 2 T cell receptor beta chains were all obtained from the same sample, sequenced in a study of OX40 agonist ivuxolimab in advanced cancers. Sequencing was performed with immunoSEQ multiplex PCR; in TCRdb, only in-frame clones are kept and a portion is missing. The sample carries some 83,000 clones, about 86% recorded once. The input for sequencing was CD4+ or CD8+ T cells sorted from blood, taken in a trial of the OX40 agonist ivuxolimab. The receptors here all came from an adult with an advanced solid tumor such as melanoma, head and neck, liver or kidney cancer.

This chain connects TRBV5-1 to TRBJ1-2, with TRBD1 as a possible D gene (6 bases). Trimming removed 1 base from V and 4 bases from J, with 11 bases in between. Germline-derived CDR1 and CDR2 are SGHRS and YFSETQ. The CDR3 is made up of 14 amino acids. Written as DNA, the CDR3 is TGCGCCAGCAGCTTGCGTCAGGGGATCTATGGCTACACCTTC. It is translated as CASSLRQGIYGYTF.

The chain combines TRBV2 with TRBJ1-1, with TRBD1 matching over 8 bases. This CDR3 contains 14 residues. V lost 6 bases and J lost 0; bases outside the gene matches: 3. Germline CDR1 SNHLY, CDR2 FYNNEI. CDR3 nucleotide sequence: TGTGCCAGCAGAGGGACAGGCATGAACACTGAAGCTTTCTTT. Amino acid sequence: CASRGTGMNTEAFF.